This is a list of T cell receptor beta chains from one sample in a study of PD-L1 blockade in urothelial cancer. Profiled with immunoSEQ multiplex PCR; TCRdb holds only in-frame clones, not every one. The sample carries approximately 48,000 clones, approximately 79% recorded once. This sample comprised PBMCs, obtained around atezolizumab (anti-PD-L1) treatment. The receptors here all came from a man in his 70s with urothelial cancer. Both conserved end residues are part of each CDR3. The D gene is left open where the match is weak. Size is stated for part of the rows, as once, few or many counts, or as a class when the clone is expanded.

cdr3_length d_call clone_size j_call v_call cdr3_aa cdr3_nt
15 TRBD1 NA TRBJ1-2 TRBV19 CASSLGGTGDYGYTF TGTGCCAGTAGTCTCGGCGGGACAGGGGACTATGGCTACACCTTC
13 TRBD1 NA TRBJ2-2 TRBV19 CASRQKGAGELFF TGTGCCAGTAGACAAAAGGGGGCTGGGGAGCTGTTTTTT
15 NA few TRBJ1-2 TRBV19 CASSASLQGWNGYTF TGTGCCAGTAGTGCCAGTTTACAGGGCTGGAATGGCTACACCTTC
16 TRBD1 NA TRBJ2-3 TRBV7-9 CASTLRGQDSTDTQYF TGTGCCAGCACTCTTAGGGGACAGGATTCCACAGATACGCAGTATTTT
19 NA NA TRBJ2-2 TRBV21-1 CASSKTPTSGSDGTGELFF TGTGCCAGCAGCAAAACTCCGACTAGCGGGAGCGATGGCACCGGGGAGCTGTTTTTT
15 TRBD1 NA TRBJ1-1 TRBV19 CASSNRQGERTEAFF TGTGCCAGTAGTAACCGACAGGGTGAACGGACTGAAGCTTTCTTT
13 NA NA TRBJ2-5 TRBV7-9 CASSFRVTETQYF TGTGCCAGCAGCTTTCGGGTGACAGAGACCCAGTACTTC
12 NA NA TRBJ1-5 TRBV28 CASVSGNQPQHF TGTGCCAGCGTCAGTGGCAATCAGCCCCAGCATTTT
14 TRBD1 NA TRBJ2-7 TRBV6-5 CASKGRGITYEQYF TGTGCCAGCAAGGGCAGGGGGATAACCTACGAGCAGTACTTC
15 TRBD1 NA TRBJ1-3 TRBV7-3 CASSSDRDAGNTIYF TGTGCCAGCAGCTCCGACAGGGACGCTGGAAACACCATATATTTT
13 TRBD2 NA TRBJ2-7 TRBV27 CASRKREDREQYF TGTGCCAGCAGAAAGCGGGAGGATCGGGAGCAGTACTTC
15 TRBD1 NA TRBJ2-7 TRBV6-6 CASSAPGQGIHEQYF TGTGCCAGCAGTGCCCCGGGACAGGGCATCCACGAGCAGTACTTC
15 TRBD1 once TRBJ2-7 TRBV28 CASSPTGTGQYEQYF TGTGCCAGCAGTCCCACCGGGACAGGGCAGTACGAGCAGTACTTC
15 TRBD2 NA TRBJ2-7 TRBV4-1 CASSHLAGGNYEQYF TGCGCCAGCAGCCACCTAGCGGGAGGAAACTACGAGCAGTACTTC
15 NA NA TRBJ2-7 TRBV7-9 CASSLGLARVDEQYF TGTGCCAGCAGCTTAGGGCTTGCCAGGGTTGACGAGCAGTACTTC
18 TRBD1 NA TRBJ2-6 TRBV7-6 CASSGGTGREGGANVLTF TGTGCCAGCAGCGGGGGGACAGGGAGGGAGGGTGGGGCCAACGTCCTGACTTTC
12 NA NA TRBJ2-2 TRBV19 CASSIRAGELFF TGTGCCAGTAGTATCCGGGCCGGGGAGCTGTTTTTT
13 NA NA TRBJ1-1 TRBV6-1 CASLTAMNTEAFF TGTGCCAGCCTGACAGCAATGAACACTGAAGCTTTCTTT
14 TRBD1 many TRBJ1-3 TRBV28 CASRAGGSGNTIYF TGTGCCAGCAGAGCAGGGGGCTCTGGAAACACCATATATTTT
15 TRBD2 NA TRBJ2-7 TRBV19 CASSIASGRSYEQYF TGTGCCAGTAGTATCGCCAGCGGGAGGTCCTACGAGCAGTACTTC
15 TRBD1 NA TRBJ1-2 TRBV29-1 CSVPPTGNTNYGYTF TGCAGCGTACCCCCGACAGGGAACACTAACTATGGCTACACCTTC
13 TRBD1 NA TRBJ1-1 TRBV29-1 CSASTGFDTEAFF TGCAGCGCCTCGACAGGGTTTGACACTGAAGCTTTCTTT
16 TRBD2 few TRBJ2-7 TRBV5-5 CASSLYRTSGPYEQYF TGTGCCAGCAGCTTGTACAGAACTAGCGGTCCCTACGAGCAGTACTTC
13 NA NA TRBJ2-5 TRBV7-9 CASSPRGSETQYF TGTGCCAGCAGTCCTCGCGGGTCGGAGACCCAGTACTTC
15 NA NA TRBJ2-1 TRBV13 CASSLRGQLGHEQFF TGTGCCAGCAGCTTACGTGGGCAGTTGGGGCATGAGCAGTTCTTC
17 TRBD1 NA TRBJ1-3 TRBV5-1 CASSSWDRGPSGNTIYF TGCGCCAGCAGCTCTTGGGACAGGGGGCCCTCTGGAAACACCATATATTTT
13 TRBD1 few TRBJ2-7 TRBV2 CASSEPFTRQGYF TGTGCCAGCAGTGAACCTTTCACGAGACAGGGATACTTC
16 TRBD2 NA TRBJ2-7 TRBV7-6 CASSLGGAGDLREQYF TGTGCCAGCAGCTTAGGCGGAGCGGGAGACCTTAGGGAGCAGTACTTC
13 NA NA TRBJ2-7 TRBV15 CATSNMDIYEQYF TGTGCCACCAGCAATATGGACATCTACGAGCAGTACTTC
14 NA NA TRBJ2-2 TRBV29-1 CSVEPVRGTGELFF TGCAGCGTTGAACCGGTCAGGGGCACCGGGGAGCTGTTTTTT
16 TRBD1 NA TRBJ1-2 TRBV10-3 CAISVRQGTANYGYTF TGTGCCATCAGTGTAAGACAGGGGACGGCTAACTATGGCTACACCTTC
13 NA once TRBJ2-7 TRBV4-2 CASSQDHSGSRYF TGTGCCAGCAGCCAAGATCACAGTGGGAGCCGATACTTC
15 TRBD1 NA TRBJ1-4 TRBV28 CASTLTGQQNEKLFF TGTGCCAGCACCCTTACGGGACAGCAAAATGAAAAACTGTTTTTT
15 NA NA TRBJ2-3 TRBV4-1 CASSQDPRQADTQYF TGCGCCAGCAGCCAAGATCCCCGACAGGCAGATACGCAGTATTTT
14 NA NA TRBJ2-5 TRBV5-1 CASSLRLAQETQYF TGCGCCAGCAGCTTGCGCCTAGCACAAGAGACCCAGTACTTC
16 NA NA TRBJ1-4 TRBV4-1 CASSHPPGGIGEKLFF TGCGCCAGCAGTCATCCGCCTGGAGGGATAGGGGAAAAACTGTTTTTT
13 NA NA TRBJ2-7 TRBV5-1 CASSWGLFYEQYF TGCGCCAGCAGCTGGGGACTCTTCTACGAGCAGTACTTC
14 NA NA TRBJ2-7 TRBV21-1 CASSKRRGGYEQYF TGTGCCAGCAGCAAACGTCGGGGAGGATACGAGCAGTACTTC
14 TRBD1 NA TRBJ1-2 TRBV5-4 CASSPTGGGYGYTF TGTGCCAGCAGCCCGACAGGGGGGGGCTATGGCTACACCTTC
16 TRBD1 NA TRBJ2-2 TRBV7-7 CASSSDPTGAGGELFF TGTGCTAGCAGCTCAGATCCGACAGGGGCAGGCGGGGAGCTGTTTTTT
18 TRBD2 NA TRBJ2-1 TRBV2 CASTGGGTSGRVYNEQFF TGTGCCAGCACAGGGGGGGGGACTAGCGGGAGGGTTTACAATGAGCAGTTCTTC
15 TRBD2 NA TRBJ2-2 TRBV28 CASSLLREGTGELFF TGTGCCAGCAGTTTGTTGCGGGAGGGCACCGGGGAGCTGTTTTTT
16 TRBD2 NA TRBJ2-2 TRBV9 CASSPHSGSRYGELFF TGTGCCAGCAGCCCCCATAGCGGGAGTCGCTACGGGGAGCTGTTTTTT
13 TRBD1 NA TRBJ1-2 TRBV5-4 CASSLQGAPGYTF TGTGCCAGCAGCCTACAGGGGGCGCCGGGCTACACCTTC
15 NA NA TRBJ2-2 TRBV2 CASRLSGANTGELFF TGTGCCAGCAGGCTTAGCGGCGCGAACACCGGGGAGCTGTTTTTT
14 NA NA TRBJ1-1 TRBV28 CASSLYDMNTEAFF TGTGCCAGCAGTTTATATGACATGAACACTGAAGCTTTCTTT
14 TRBD1 NA TRBJ1-3 TRBV28 CASSDRASGNTIYF TGTGCCAGCAGTGACAGGGCCTCTGGAAACACCATATATTTT
14 TRBD2 NA TRBJ2-7 TRBV27 CASSWAGGSGEQYF TGTGCCAGCAGTTGGGCGGGAGGTTCAGGGGAGCAGTACTTC
13 NA NA TRBJ2-1 TRBV19 CASNPPGYNEQFF TGTGCCAGTAACCCACCCGGCTACAATGAGCAGTTCTTC
12 NA few TRBJ1-1 TRBV5-6 CASSPGHLKAFF TGTGCCAGCAGCCCAGGCCATTTAAAAGCTTTCTTT
15 TRBD1 NA TRBJ2-5 TRBV28 CASSLRQGPWETQYF TGTGCCAGCAGTCTAAGACAGGGCCCCTGGGAGACCCAGTACTTC
13 NA NA TRBJ1-5 TRBV10-1 CASAVKPNQPQHF TGCGCCAGCGCAGTGAAACCTAATCAGCCCCAGCATTTT
14 TRBD1 NA TRBJ1-2 TRBV19 CASTPDRELGGYTF TGTGCCAGTACCCCGGACAGGGAACTAGGAGGCTACACCTTC
13 NA NA TRBJ1-2 TRBV9 CASSAQENYGYTF TGTGCCAGCAGCGCACAGGAGAACTATGGCTACACCTTC
14 TRBD1 NA TRBJ1-2 TRBV7-2 CASSSRQGNYGYTF TGTGCCAGCAGCTCCCGACAGGGCAACTATGGCTACACCTTC
19 TRBD2 NA TRBJ2-1 TRBV9 CASSVGGLAGPFGYNEQFF TGTGCCAGCAGCGTAGGAGGCCTAGCGGGACCTTTTGGCTACAATGAGCAGTTCTTC
17 NA NA TRBJ1-3 TRBV15 CATSRDRGVRSGNTIYF TGTGCCACCAGCAGAGATCGCGGCGTACGCTCTGGAAACACCATATATTTT
19 NA few TRBJ2-3 TRBV28 CASSLRASAFTGLADTQYF TGTGCCAGCAGTTTAAGGGCTAGCGCCTTCACGGGTCTTGCAGATACGCAGTATTTT
16 TRBD1 NA TRBJ1-4 TRBV28 CASKIGGQGAAEKLFF TGTGCCAGCAAAATCGGCGGACAGGGGGCGGCGGAAAAACTGTTTTTT
15 TRBD1 NA TRBJ1-2 TRBV7-9 CASSFRTGGNYGYTF TGTGCCAGCAGCTTCCGGACAGGGGGCAACTATGGCTACACCTTC